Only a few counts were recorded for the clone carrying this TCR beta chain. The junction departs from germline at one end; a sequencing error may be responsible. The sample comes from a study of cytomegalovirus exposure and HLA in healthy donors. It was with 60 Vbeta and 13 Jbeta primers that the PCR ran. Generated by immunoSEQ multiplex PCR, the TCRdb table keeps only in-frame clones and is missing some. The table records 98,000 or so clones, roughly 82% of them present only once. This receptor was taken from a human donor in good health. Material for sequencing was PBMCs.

CDR3 coding DNA: TGCGCCAGCAGCCTACCCACGTCGACAGGCTCTGACGCTTTCTTT. It specifies CASSLPTSTGSDAFF. The J gene is TRBJ1-1, the V gene TRBV5-1, with D perhaps matching TRBD1 (6 bases). There are 15 residues in the CDR3. The germline V gene has CDR1 SGHRS and CDR2 YFSETQ.